Below, 28 T cell receptor beta chains from the same sample are listed, as sequenced in a study of cytomegalovirus exposure and HLA in healthy donors. The PCR contained 60 Vbeta and 13 Jbeta primers. The protocol was immunoSEQ multiplex PCR, while the TCRdb copy is restricted to in-frame clones and leaves out a portion. The table lists around 140,000 clones, around three quarters of them singletons. Sequenced material: PBMCs. Every receptor here comes from a man aged 40-49 years in good health and CMV-seronegative.

This clone was seen once. The rearrangement uses TRBV5-6 and TRBJ2-7; D perhaps matches TRBD1 (6 bases). The CDR3 has 12 residues. Trimming removed 2 bases from V and 6 bases from J, with 9 bases in between. In germline, CDR1 is SGHDT, CDR2 YYEEEE. The CDR3 is CASSFQGGEQYF. CDR3 sequence (DNA): TGTGCCAGCAGCTTCCAAGGGGGCGAGCAGTACTTC.

The V gene is TRBV29-1, the J gene TRBJ1-1; D might be TRBD1 (5 bases). Between the trimmed V and J ends, which lost 3 bases and 0 bases, there was a span of 8 bases. CDR1 and CDR2 (germline): SQVTM, ANQGSEA. The CDR3 loop spans 13 amino acids. The CDR3 here is CSVETVLNTEAFF. The CDR3 DNA follows: TGCAGCGTTGAGACAGTCCTGAACACTGAAGCTTTCTTT.

The chain combines TRBV7-6 with TRBJ2-1, with D possibly TRBD2 on 7 matching bases. In germline, CDR1 is SGHVS, CDR2 FNYEAQ. V was cut by 5 bases and J by 3 bases, with 14 bases left in between. The CDR3 consists of 15 residues. The CDR3 region has the DNA TGTGCCAGCAGCCGGCAAGGGGGGGGCTACAATGAGCAGTTCTTC. Translating gives CASSRQGGGYNEQFF.

The chain is built from TRBV5-4 and TRBJ2-1, with D perhaps TRBD2 (6 bases). The CDR3 length is 13 residues. Germline CDR1 is SGHNT and CDR2 is YYREEE (reference sequence). V dropped 0 bases and J dropped 8 bases, with 9 bases sitting between them. The CDR3 bases are TGTGCCAGCAGCTTGGGCGGGACGTATGAGCAGTTCTTC. Its translation: CASSLGGTYEQFF.

This clone was seen a handful of times. The chain carries TRBV5-1 and TRBJ2-5; 8 positions match TRBD2. Trimming cost V 0 bases and J 3 bases; bases outside gene matches: 7. The CDR3 consists of 16 residues. Germline V gene lookup returns CDR1 SGHRS and CDR2 YFSETQ. CDR3 residues: CASSLATGGAEETQYF. The CDR3 coding sequence is TGCGCCAGCAGCTTGGCCACCGGGGGGGCGGAAGAGACCCAGTACTTC.

The rearrangement joins TRBV29-1 to TRBJ2-5; possibly TRBD2 for D (6 bases). Trimming shortened V by 3 bases and J by 4 bases, and 6 bases separated the two germline ends. CDR1 is SQVTM and CDR2 is ANQGSEA in the germline V gene. The CDR3 consists of 11 residues. The DNA of the CDR3 is TGCAGCGTTGAGGGGGGAGAGACCCAGTACTTC. Protein: CSVEGGETQYF.

V gene TRBV29-1 combines with J gene TRBJ2-1, with 10 nucleotides matching TRBD2. The CDR3 is made up of 14 amino acids. CDR1 is SQVTM, CDR2 ANQGSEA, per germline. The junction had 9 bases not matched to a gene; V was cut back by 7 bases and J by 6 bases. CDR3 DNA sequence: TGCAGCGACCTCAGCGGGGGGGGCTTCAATGAGCAGTTCTTC. As protein: CSDLSGGGFNEQFF.

The chain recombines TRBV6-1 with TRBJ2-3; 8 nucleotides align to TRBD1. Germline lookup yields CDR1 MNHNS and CDR2 SASEGT. Trimming cost V 7 bases and J 2 bases; bases outside gene matches: 5. This CDR3 region has 14 residues. CDR3 sequence (DNA): TGTGCCAGCATCCGGGACAGGTACACAGATACGCAGTATTTT. Encoded protein: CASIRDRYTDTQYF.

The CDR3 loop is CSVEGTGAGWAQYF. The DNA of the CDR3 is TGCAGCGTTGAAGGGACAGGGGCCGGTTGGGCGCAGTATTTT. The rearrangement uses TRBV29-1 and TRBJ2-3; 9 bases align to TRBD1. V gave up 1 base and J gave up 10 bases; unmatched junction bases: 9. This CDR3 comprises 14 residues. CDR1 is SQVTM, CDR2 ANQGSEA, per germline.

This clone was observed once. The junction departs from the called germline gene at one end, perhaps through a read error. The gene calls are TRBV4-1 and TRBJ1-4, with a tentative D call TRBD1 (6 bases). The CDR3 consists of 16 residues. Germline V gene lookup returns CDR1 MGHRA and CDR2 YSYEKL. CDR3 bases: TGCGCCAGCAGCCAGTCTGGCTGGACAGATAATGAAGAACTGTTTTTT. It translates to CASSQSGWTDNEELFF.

The chain recombines TRBV7-2 with TRBJ1-5; TRBD1 might be the D (5 bases). Trimming cost V 0 bases and J 7 bases, with 10 bases left between them. The germline V gene has CDR1 SGHTA and CDR2 FQGNSA. The CDR3 covers 14 residues. The CDR3 reads CASSLAGEGQPQHF. The DNA for the CDR3 is TGTGCCAGCAGCTTAGCAGGGGAAGGACAGCCCCAGCATTTT.

This clone was seen once. The chain employs TRBV30 and TRBJ2-1; no clear D. The CDR3 length is 16 residues. Trimming left V 0 bases short and J 0 bases short, with 12 bases between. Germline V gene data show CDR1 as GTSNPN and CDR2 as SVGIG (reference sequence). Written as DNA, the CDR3 is TGTGCCTGGAGTGTCGGCTACCGGAGCTCCTACAATGAGCAGTTCTTC. Translation gives CAWSVGYRSSYNEQFF.

The rearrangement links TRBV4-2 to TRBJ2-2; possible D gene TRBD1, 6 bases. Germline CDR1 reads LGHNA; CDR2 reads YNFKEQ. V was clipped by 1 base and J by 7 bases, with 13 bases between them. The CDR3 runs to 15 residues. The CDR3 DNA reads as TGTGCCAGCAGCCAAGCCACAGGGAATAGCGGGGAGCTGTTTTTT. The encoded protein is CASSQATGNSGELFF.

The chain joins TRBV27 to TRBJ2-3; tentatively, D is TRBD1 (6 bases). Germline CDR1 MNHEY, CDR2 SMNVEV (reference sequence). The V and J ends lost 3 bases and 3 bases respectively, with 10 bases between them. This CDR3 comprises 14 residues. CDR3 region: CASSFTGLTDTQYF. The CDR3 coding sequence is TGTGCCAGCAGTTTCACAGGGCTGACAGATACGCAGTATTTT.

The chain has TRBV7-2 and TRBJ1-1, with 8 nucleotides matching TRBD1. Germline CDR1 is SGHTA and CDR2 is FQGNSA. The V gene end was trimmed by 3 bases and the J gene end by 4 bases; junction bases not matched to a gene: 4. The CDR3 is made up of 14 amino acids. The CDR3 nucleotides read TGTGCCAGCAGCTTTGCAGGGGGCGCCACTGAAGCTTTCTTT. It yields the protein CASSFAGGATEAFF.

The chain joins TRBV7-2 to TRBJ1-6, with 9 bases aligning to TRBD1. The germline V gene has CDR1 SGHTA and CDR2 FQGNSA. The CDR3 runs to 16 residues. The V segment lost 0 bases and the J segment 10 bases; nucleotides outside the gene matches: 7. The CDR3 here is CASSLAWGQGDSPLHF. CDR3 coding DNA: TGTGCCAGCAGCTTAGCATGGGGACAGGGAGACTCACCCCTCCACTTT.

The rearrangement links TRBV4-1 to TRBJ1-2; TRBD1 is a possible D gene (6 bases). The CDR3 totals 14 residues. The germline CDR1 and CDR2 sequences are MGHRA and YSYEKL. Trimming shortened V by 0 bases and J by 5 bases, and 10 bases separated the two germline ends. The DNA for the CDR3 is TGCGCCAGCAGCCAAGACAGGGGAGGGTATGGCTACACCTTC. This encodes CASSQDRGGYGYTF.

This clone was detected once. The chain employs TRBV5-1 and TRBJ2-1, with TRBD2 identical over 10 bases. Trimming removed 0 bases from V and 0 bases from J; junction bases left unmatched: 9. This CDR3 contains 19 residues. The germline gives CDR1 SGHRS, CDR2 YFSETQ. CDR3 in amino acids: CASSLERGGPRSSYNEQFF. CDR3 DNA: TGCGCCAGCAGCTTGGAGCGGGGGGGCCCCCGGAGCTCCTACAATGAGCAGTTCTTC. The full variable domain, with the rest looked up from reference TRBV5-1 and TRBJ2-1, is KAGVTQTPRYLIKTRGQQVTLSCSPISGHRSVSWYQQTPGQGLQFLFEYFSETQRNKGNFPGRFSGRQFSNSRSEMNVSTLELGDSALYLCASSLERGGPRSSYNEQFFGPGTRLTVL.

The chain uses TRBV11-3 and TRBJ1-6; TRBD1 agrees at 7 bases. Per germline, CDR1 SGHNT and CDR2 YENEEA. Trimming cost V 5 bases and J 10 bases; bases outside gene matches: 11. This CDR3 contains 15 residues. Here the CDR3 reads CASSHQTGRRSPLHF. CDR3 nucleotide sequence: TGTGCCAGCAGCCACCAGACAGGGAGGAGGTCACCCCTCCACTTT.

The rearrangement uses TRBV19 and TRBJ2-3; TRBD2 might be the D (7 bases). There are 16 residues in the CDR3. V was clipped by 5 bases and J by 2 bases, with 17 bases between them. Germline V gene data show CDR1 as LNHDA and CDR2 as SQIVND (reference sequence). The CDR3 bases are TGTGCCAGTAGTCAAGTGCGGGGGCGAAACACAGATACGCAGTATTTT. As protein: CASSQVRGRNTDTQYF. The whole variable domain, remainder taken from reference TRBV19 and TRBJ2-3, is DGGITQSPKYLFRKEGQNVTLSCEQNLNHDAMYWYRQDPGQGLRLIYYSQIVNDFQKGDIAEGYSVSREKKESFPLTVTSAQKNPTAFYLCASSQVRGRNTDTQYFGPGTRLTVL.

The rearrangement joins TRBV7-2 to TRBJ2-3; D remains ambiguous. The length of the CDR3 is 13 residues. V was clipped by 2 bases and J by 0 bases, with 3 bases between them. Germline values: CDR1 SGHTA, CDR2 FQGNSA. CDR3 coding DNA: TGTGCCAGCAGCTTACAGAGCACAGATACGCAGTATTTT. Encoded protein: CASSLQSTDTQYF.

This clone showed up many times. CDR3 amino acids: CASTFLGLQGIPTEAFF. The CDR3, as DNA: TGTGCCAGTACCTTCCTTGGATTACAGGGGATACCCACTGAAGCTTTCTTT. V is TRBV19 and J is TRBJ1-1; 7 bases line up with TRBD1. Germline values: CDR1 LNHDA, CDR2 SQIVND (reference sequence). Trimming cost V 7 bases and J 4 bases; bases outside gene matches: 18. The CDR3 contains 17 residues.

This clone was seen a few times. The chain is built from TRBV7-2 and TRBJ1-2; 7 nucleotides align to TRBD1. Germline trimming cut 5 bases from V and 7 bases from J; bases unmatched to any gene: 4. Germline V gene sequence: CDR1 SGHTA, CDR2 FQGNSA. This CDR3 has 12 amino acids. CDR3 loop: CASSRDRAGYTF. The CDR3 nucleotides are TGTGCCAGCAGCCGCGACAGGGCTGGCTACACCTTC.

This chain connects TRBV15 to TRBJ2-5, with D possibly being TRBD2 (7 bases). CDR3 size: 14 residues. Germline V gene lookup returns CDR1 LNHNV and CDR2 YYDKDF (reference sequence). Trimming took off 6 bases at V and 5 bases at J, with 16 bases between the two ends. The CDR3 loop reads CATSGGASTETQYF. The CDR3 DNA is TGTGCCACCAGTGGGGGGGCAAGTACTGAGACCCAGTACTTC.

This clone turned up a few times. The chain joins TRBV21-1 to TRBJ2-5; TRBD1 is the table's D call and was not checked against the DNA. TRBV21-1 is listed as a pseudogene. The CDR3 sequence is 14 residues long. Here the CDR3 DNA reads TGTGCCAGCTGCGGGACAGGACTTCAAGAGACCCAGTACTTC. As protein: CASCGTGLQETQYF.

The chain employs TRBV2 and TRBJ2-1; 8 bases map to TRBD2. J lost 8 bases, V lost 2 bases, and 20 bases had no gene match. The CDR3 sequence is 19 residues long. Germline-derived CDR1 and CDR2 are SNHLY and FYNNEI. Here the CDR3 DNA reads TGTGCCAGCAGTGAACCTGTGCACAGCGGGAGTGAGGATTGGGATGAGCAGTTCTTC. Protein: CASSEPVHSGSEDWDEQFF.

The rearrangement uses TRBV5-5 and TRBJ2-5; 8 bases fit TRBD1. The end of the DNA is better explained by TRBJ2-7, so the J call may be wrong. The germline V gene has CDR1 SGHKS and CDR2 YYEKEE (reference sequence). The CDR3 covers 16 residues. The CDR3 region has the DNA TGTGCCAGCAGCTTGGTTCTAGCGACAGGGGAGGCCGAGCAGTACTTC. Translating it yields CASSLVLATGEAEQYF.

The table lists this clone with a count of one. The chain has TRBV7-8 and TRBJ2-5; 7 nucleotides match TRBD1. The CDR3 covers 14 residues. Trimming at V came to 5 bases and at J to 4 bases, leaving 7 bases not matched to a gene. CDR1 SGHVS and CDR2 FQNEAQ come from the germline V gene. The chain's CDR3 is CASSLGGQRETQYF. The DNA of the CDR3 is TGTGCCAGCAGCCTAGGGGGACAGAGAGAGACCCAGTACTTC. The full variable domain, its missing parts supplied by reference TRBV7-8 and TRBJ2-5, is GAGVSQSPRYKVAKRGQDVALRCDPISGHVSLFWYQQALGQGPEFLTYFQNEAQLDKSGLPSDRFFAERPEGSVSTLKIQRTQQEDSAVYLCASSLGGQRETQYFGPGTRLLVL.